Each of the 18 T cell receptor beta chains below was sequenced from the same sample in a study of blood T cells in healthy people across ages. Primers used in a second PCR of about 6 to 11 cycles were a sample-barcoded 5' primer and a J-beta primer mix. TCRdb re-called the 5' RACE reads with MiXCR, one entry per CDR3 protein. This table holds roughly 800,000 distinct CDR3 sequences, around 25% found once. The same data also contributed to another study, on T cells of mothers and their children.

The material sequenced was blood. Receptor source: a boy between 10 and 17 years old in good health.

The chain links TRBV29-1 to TRBJ2-3; 10 bases agree with TRBD2. The germline gives CDR1 SQVTM, CDR2 ANQGSEA. Germline trimming cut 6 bases from V and 1 base from J; bases unmatched to any gene: 7. The CDR3 is 15 amino acids. The CDR3 sequence: CSVSLAGARTDTQYF. The DNA of the CDR3 is TGCAGCGTGAGTCTAGCGGGGGCCCGCACAGATACGCAGTATTTT.

The gene calls are TRBV20-1 and TRBJ2-7, with D tentatively TRBD1 (5 bases). Between the trimmed V and J ends, which lost 6 bases and 5 bases, there was a span of 14 bases. The germline V gene encodes CDR1 DFQATT and CDR2 SNEGSKA (reference sequence). The CDR3 runs to 12 residues. CDR3 DNA sequence: TGCAGTGCGGGGCAAACAGAGAACGAGCAGTACTTC. Translation gives CSAGQTENEQYF.

The chain has TRBV12-3 or TRBV12-4 and TRBJ2-3; D not resolved. This CDR3 is 9 amino acids long. The V gene lost 7 bases and the J gene lost 10 bases, with 6 bases spanning the gap. Written as DNA, the CDR3 is TGTGCCAGCACGCTTGCGCAGTATTTT. Its protein is CASTLAQYF.

This clonotype was seen a handful of times. The CDR3 region has the DNA TGCGCCAGCAGCCAAGGGACAGGGAGTCCCTACGAGCAGTACTTC. As protein: CASSQGTGSPYEQYF. The genes are TRBV4-1 and TRBJ2-7; TRBD1 matches at 8 bases. Germline V gene lookup returns CDR1 MGHRA and CDR2 YSYEKL. This CDR3 has 15 amino acids. J lost 2 bases, V lost 1 base, and 4 bases had no gene match.

This chain connects TRBV12-3 or TRBV12-4 to TRBJ2-2, with D possibly matching TRBD2 (5 bases). CDR3 length: 15 amino acids. V gave up 5 bases and J gave up 2 bases, with 12 bases separating them. For the CDR3, the DNA is TGTGCCAGCAGTCCCGGGGAGAGAAACACCGGGGAGCTGTTTTTT. It codes for CASSPGERNTGELFF.

This clonotype was picked up a small number of times. The gene calls are TRBV5-1 and TRBJ1-4, with 8 bases identical to TRBD1. Losses at the gene ends were 3 bases for V and 6 bases for J; bases not matched to a gene: 4. Germline V gene sequence: CDR1 SGHRS, CDR2 YFSETQ. The CDR3 is made up of 14 amino acids. CDR3 loop: CASSYRGMDEKLFF. CDR3 bases: TGCGCCAGCAGCTACAGGGGGATGGATGAAAAACTGTTTTTT.

In this sample, this clonotype turned up a few times. The chain carries TRBV6-5 and TRBJ2-5; perhaps TRBD1 as D (5 bases). TRBJ2-7 explains the end of the DNA better; the J call may be wrong. The CDR3 is 15 amino acids. Per germline, CDR1 MNHEY and CDR2 SVGAGI. CDR3 sequence reads: CASSTQGGTSYEQYF. The CDR3 DNA reads TGTGCCAGCAGTACTCAGGGTGGAACCTCCTACGAGCAGTACTTC.

This clonotype was picked up a small number of times. V is TRBV5-1 and J is TRBJ2-5; no firm D call. Germline CDR1 reads SGHRS; CDR2 reads YFSETQ. CDR3 size: 13 residues. Trimming removed 4 bases at V and 5 bases at J, with 12 bases between. For the CDR3, the DNA is TGCGCCAGCAGCCTGGCGGACGGGGAGACCCAGTACTTC. Translated: CASSLADGETQYF.

This clonotype was detected only a few times. The CDR3 coding sequence is TGCGCCAGCAGCGATGGGACAGCCGAAAAACTGTTTTTT. Translation: CASSDGTAEKLFF. The J gene is TRBJ1-4, the V gene TRBV5-1; TRBD1 aligns across 7 bases. CDR1 and CDR2 (germline): SGHRS, YFSETQ. V trimming: 4 bases; J trimming: 8 bases; junction bases outside the gene matches: 5. This CDR3 contains 13 residues.

The chain couples TRBV29-1 to TRBJ1-6; D possibly corresponds to TRBD1 (6 bases). Trimming left V 6 bases short and J 14 bases short, with 17 bases between. Germline CDR1 reads SQVTM; CDR2 reads ANQGSEA. The CDR3 length is 12 residues. The CDR3: CSVRTAEGSLHF. In DNA form, the CDR3 reads TGCAGCGTCCGGACAGCCGAAGGGTCCCTCCACTTT.

V usage is TRBV12-3 or TRBV12-4 and J usage is TRBJ1-4; D not certain. The ends were cut back, 5 bases at V and 5 bases at J, with 9 bases in the middle. The CDR3 is 13 amino acids. In DNA, the CDR3 is TGTGCCAGCAGTCCCGACTTAAATGAAAAACTGTTTTTT. Residues: CASSPDLNEKLFF.

The V and J genes are TRBV29-1 and TRBJ1-2; a possible D gene is TRBD1 (5 bases). Trimming took off 5 bases at V and 6 bases at J, with 16 bases between the two ends. Germline assignment: CDR1 SQVTM and CDR2 ANQGSEA. The length of the CDR3 is 13 residues. CDR3 nucleotides: TGCAGCGTTACTCAGGGAAACCTAAATGGCTACACCTTC. Encoded protein: CSVTQGNLNGYTF.

The chain couples TRBV2 to TRBJ2-3; D is perhaps TRBD2 (6 bases). V was cut by 9 bases and J by 0 bases, with 10 bases left in between. Germline values: CDR1 SNHLY, CDR2 FYNNEI. The length of the CDR3 is 13 residues. In nucleotides, the CDR3 is TGTGCCAGTCCGGGGGATAGCACAGATACGCAGTATTTT. Translation: CASPGDSTDTQYF.

This clonotype was seen only a few times. The chain employs TRBV4-2 and TRBJ2-4, with D perhaps TRBD1 (6 bases). This CDR3 comprises 21 residues. Trimming cost V 1 base and J 0 bases, with 25 bases left between them. Germline loops: CDR1 LGHNA, CDR2 YNFKEQ. CDR3 DNA: TGTGCCAGCAGCCAAGTCGAAAGCTTTGGGGGCCGGATACTAGCCAAAAACATTCAGTACTTC. Encoded protein: CASSQVESFGGRILAKNIQYF.

This clonotype was seen repeatedly, ten times or more. The chain links TRBV9 to TRBJ1-5; D might be TRBD1 (5 bases). Germline V CDR1 and CDR2: SGDLS, YYNGEE. The CDR3 consists of 15 residues. Trimming left V 2 bases short and J 0 bases short, with 9 bases between. The CDR3 here is CASSVGTGSNQPQHF. DNA for the CDR3: TGTGCCAGCAGCGTTGGGACCGGTAGCAATCAGCCCCAGCATTTT. The whole variable domain, remainder taken from reference TRBV9 and TRBJ1-5, is DSGVTQTPKHLITATGQRVTLRCSPRSGDLSVYWYQQSLDQGLQFLIQYYNGEERAKGNILERFSAQQFPDLHSELNLSSLELGDSALYFCASSVGTGSNQPQHFGDGTRLSIL.

This clonotype was picked up a small number of times. The rearrangement uses TRBV3-1 and TRBJ2-3; 13 bases fit TRBD2. J was trimmed by 1 base and V by 1 base; bases with no gene match: 8. CDR3 length equals 19 residues. Germline loops: CDR1 LGHDT, CDR2 YNNKEL (reference sequence). In DNA form, the CDR3 reads TGTGCCAGCAGCCAAGGGGGAGGACTAGCGGGGGCACGCACAGATACGCAGTATTTT. This encodes CASSQGGGLAGARTDTQYF.

In its sample, this clonotype was seen a few times. The CDR3 sequence is CASSQRAAGSPLHF. The CDR3 coding sequence is TGTGCCAGCAGCCAGAGGGCCGCCGGTTCACCCCTCCACTTT. The V gene is TRBV27, the J gene TRBJ1-6, with D unresolved. This CDR3 has 14 amino acids. V lost 6 bases to trimming and J lost 9 bases, with 15 bases between them. Germline CDR1 MNHEY, CDR2 SMNVEV (reference sequence).

This chain joins TRBV7-2 and TRBJ1-6, with D unresolved. This CDR3 has 16 residues. The germline V gene has CDR1 SGHTA and CDR2 FQGNSA. With 1 base removed from V and 10 bases from J, the gap between germline ends came to 17 bases. The CDR3 loop reads CASSLEPTLGNSPLHF. The CDR3 DNA reads as TGTGCCAGCAGCTTAGAACCAACCCTCGGAAACTCACCCCTCCACTTT.